This paragraph reports one T cell receptor (beta chain). Only a few counts were recorded for this clonotype. No antigen is known for it. No clone much larger than this one lies a single base away; base qualities are absent. This sample was taken from a study of T-cell reconstitution after alpha-beta-depleted transplantation in children (dated by TCRdb to about 2016). About the full investigation: Using TCR repertoire profiling, the study followed T-cell immune reconstitution in a quantitative way in children after TCRalphabeta/CD19-depleted allogeneic hematopoietic cell transplantation.

The treatment or condition label for this specimen denotes: allogeneic hematopoietic cell transplantation with graft depleted of TCRalphabeta T cells and CD19 B cells. The transplant recipients were children given TCRalphabeta/CD19-depleted allogeneic hematopoietic cell grafts. Sequences SGHRS (CDR1) and YFSETQ (CDR2) are obtained from the germline V gene. At the junction V is shortened by 1 base and J by 5 bases, with 9 bases in between. The CDR3 numbers 13 residues from cysteine through phenylalanine. Only the CDR3 part of the read is kept: 39 bases, read in frame from the first base. Library preparation used PCR. The sequencer listed for this sample is Illumina HiSeq 2500. To normalize quantification of the TCRbeta repertoire, the TCR libraries were built with molecular barcoding that relied on unique molecular identifiers. TCRdb handled the public reads itself, with Q25 trimming in fastp and clone calling in MiXCR, and kept productive beta chains. Every entry covers one CDR3 protein and lists the most common genes and DNA from its rows. The sample data list approximately 230,000 distinct CDR3 sequences, and 24% of these were observed just once. The top ten clones comprise 4% to 5.5% of the sample.

The full study reports these points: The high TCRbeta diversity at day 60 in some patients was ascribed to recipient T cells and intrathymic progenitors that had survived conditioning. The apparently early alphabetaT-cell count recovery about two months after transplant was reportedly dependent on only several hundred rapidly expanded clones derived from non-depleted graft cells. The frequencies of hyperexpanded clones fell over the following months, and after one year, T-cell counts and TCRbeta diversity were mostly attributed to newly produced T cells.

This receptor was identified in a female patient under 10 years old who had a stem cell transplant for congenital amegakaryocytic thrombocytopenia, so the T cells may come from the graft donor. The sample here was PBMCs, mostly from graft donor cells, taken 360 days after TCRalphabeta/CD19-depleted stem cell transplant. Recombination connected TRBV5-1 to TRBJ1-1; TRBD1 is a weak D gene call, 5 bases matching. The DNA sequence follows: TGCGCCAGCAGCTTGTGGGGGGGGACTGAAGCTTTCTTT. Protein translation: CASSLWGGTEAFF.